The 21 T cell receptor beta chains given below trace back to one sample, sequenced in a study of T-cell memory formation after mild COVID-19. TCRdb recomputed calls from the 5' RACE reads with MiXCR, one row per CDR3 protein. The repertoire has about 560,000 distinct CDR3 sequences, under 20% of them found once; the top ten carry around 13%. The sequenced material came from PBMCs or a T cell subset sorted from them (not recorded which). These receptors were collected from an adult woman who had mild COVID-19 (a few samples of this study predate the infection). Cell type and time point are not known.

J is TRBJ1-2 and V is TRBV11-2, with 8 bases aligning to TRBD1. Losses at the gene ends were 5 bases for V and 4 bases for J; bases not matched to a gene: 12. Germline assignment: CDR1 SGHAT and CDR2 FQNNGV. The CDR3 runs 16 residues. CDR3 sequence (DNA): TGTGCCAGCAGCCCACCGAGCCGACAGGGGACCTATGGCTACACCTTC. It encodes CASSPPSRQGTYGYTF.

The V and J genes are TRBV20-1 and TRBJ1-1, with a weak D call TRBD1 (5 bases). Germline CDR1 and CDR2: DFQATT and SNEGSKA (reference sequence). The CDR3 runs to 14 residues. Trimming removed 0 bases from V and 3 bases from J, with 11 bases in between. CDR3 DNA sequence: TGCAGTGCTAGAGATTTCAGGGCCGACACTGAAGCTTTCTTT. Encoded protein: CSARDFRADTEAFF.

The chain carries TRBV4-3 and TRBJ2-3; D is possibly TRBD2 (5 bases). The CDR3 spans 17 residues. The V gene's germline CDR1 is LGHNA and CDR2 YSLEER. Deletions cut 0 bases from V and 0 bases from J, with 13 bases between. This CDR3 is CASSQDGPSLSTDTQYF. In DNA, the CDR3 is TGCGCCAGCAGCCAAGATGGTCCTAGCCTGAGCACAGATACGCAGTATTTT.

V usage is TRBV24-1 and J usage is TRBJ2-3, with TRBD2 matching over 7 bases. Trimming at V came to 4 bases and at J to 0 bases, leaving 9 bases not matched to a gene. Germline V lookup: CDR1 KGHDR, CDR2 SFDVKD. This CDR3 region has 17 residues. The CDR3 DNA reads as TGTGCCACCAGTGAGCCTCGGGGGGTCTTTAGCACAGATACGCAGTATTTT. Protein sequence: CATSEPRGVFSTDTQYF.

This clonotype showed up just a few times. V and J are TRBV7-2 and TRBJ2-3, with 11 bases matching TRBD2. The V and J ends lost 1 base and 10 bases, in that order; junction bases with no gene match: 7. The CDR3 is 15 residues long. In germline, CDR1 is SGHTA, CDR2 FQGNSA. The CDR3 protein is CASSLERSGRAPQYF. The DNA for the CDR3 is TGTGCCAGCAGCTTAGAACGTAGCGGGAGGGCCCCGCAGTATTTT.

V gene TRBV7-8 combines with J gene TRBJ2-7; 13 positions match TRBD2. This CDR3 contains 18 residues. V lost 5 bases to trimming and J lost 3 bases; unmatched junction nucleotides: 13. CDR1 and CDR2 from the germline V gene are SGHVS and FQNEAQ. The CDR3 nucleotides read TGTGCCAGCAGCCCCCACCGGACTAGCGGGAGCCAGGGCTACGAGCAGTACTTC. Its translation is CASSPHRTSGSQGYEQYF.

The chain joins TRBV7-8 to TRBJ1-1; D may be TRBD1 (5 bases). Germline-derived CDR1 and CDR2 are SGHVS and FQNEAQ. Trimming took off 5 bases at V and 0 bases at J, with 13 bases between the two ends. The CDR3 is made up of 15 amino acids. This CDR3 reads CASSRMWGLNTEAFF. The CDR3 coding sequence is TGTGCCAGCAGCCGGATGTGGGGGTTGAACACTGAAGCTTTCTTT.

This clonotype was observed a few times. This chain joins TRBV29-1 and TRBJ2-1; possibly TRBD1 or TRBD2 for D (5 bases each). The germline gives CDR1 SQVTM, CDR2 ANQGSEA. This CDR3 comprises 16 residues. The ends were cut back, 6 bases at V and 8 bases at J, with 26 bases in the middle. The CDR3 bases are TGCAGCGTGGGATCAACAGGAGTTGGGAGTACACATGAGCAGTTCTTC. Translating it yields CSVGSTGVGSTHEQFF.

This clonotype has just a few counts. V usage is TRBV27 and J usage is TRBJ2-3; 7 bases align to TRBD1. V lost 8 bases to trimming and J lost 1 base; unmatched junction nucleotides: 9. Per germline, CDR1 MNHEY and CDR2 SMNVEV (reference sequence). This CDR3 spans 15 amino acids. CDR3 nucleotides: TGTGCCAGCCTATCCATCGGACAGGGCACAGATACGCAGTATTTT. This sequence encodes CASLSIGQGTDTQYF.

This clonotype occurred a few times. This chain connects TRBV3-1 to TRBJ2-3; 9 bases are a match to TRBD2. Germline V gene sequence: CDR1 LGHDT, CDR2 YNNKEL (reference sequence). The trim removed 0 bases at V and 2 bases at J, leaving 3 bases unmatched. This CDR3 spans 16 amino acids. The CDR3 protein is CASSQEASGVTDTQYF. The DNA of the CDR3 is TGTGCCAGCAGCCAAGAAGCTAGCGGGGTCACAGATACGCAGTATTTT.

This sequence joins TRBV30 and TRBJ2-3, with TRBD1 matching 9 bases. V trimming: 2 bases; J trimming: 6 bases; junction bases outside the gene matches: 6. Germline CDR1 and CDR2: GTSNPN and SVGIG (reference sequence). The CDR3 is made up of 14 amino acids. The CDR3 spells CAWSRDRVTDTQYF. DNA for the CDR3: TGTGCCTGGAGTCGGGACAGGGTTACGGATACGCAGTATTTT.

This chain joins TRBV4-1 and TRBJ1-2; 8 positions match TRBD1. J was trimmed by 6 bases and V by 1 base; bases with no gene match: 16. The germline CDR1 and CDR2 sequences are MGHRA and YSYEKL. The CDR3 covers 18 residues. The CDR3 spells CASSQGSLDREKRDGYTF. Written as DNA, the CDR3 is TGCGCCAGCAGCCAAGGGTCTTTGGACAGGGAGAAACGGGATGGCTACACCTTC.

The CDR3, as DNA: TGTGCGAGGAGTAGAGTGGGAGGGGGCGAGCAGTACTTC. Protein sequence: CARSRVGGGEQYF. The chain links TRBV30 to TRBJ2-7; the D gene is possibly TRBD2 (7 bases). Germline values: CDR1 GTSNPN, CDR2 SVGIG (reference sequence). This CDR3 has 13 residues.

The sample holds a few counts of this clonotype. The rearrangement joins TRBV6-2 or TRBV6-3 to TRBJ2-7; D call uncertain. Deletions cut 0 bases from V and 6 bases from J, with 6 bases between. Per germline, CDR1 MNHEY and CDR2 SVGEGT. The CDR3 consists of 12 residues. CDR3 region: CASSYSSTEQYF. The DNA for the CDR3 is TGTGCCAGCAGTTACTCCTCCACCGAGCAGTACTTC.

This chain links TRBV7-9 with TRBJ2-1; D not certain. V gave up 8 bases and J gave up 6 bases, with 11 bases separating them. There are 12 residues in the CDR3. Germline V gene data show CDR1 as SEHNR and CDR2 as FQNEAQ (reference sequence). The CDR3 here is CASEIVPNEQFF. CDR3 in DNA: TGTGCCAGCGAAATCGTCCCCAATGAGCAGTTCTTC.

This clonotype was detected many times. The chain has TRBV7-9 and TRBJ2-3, with 7 bases aligning to TRBD2. V was clipped by 5 bases and J by 3 bases; unmatched bases: 17. In germline, CDR1 is SEHNR, CDR2 FQNEAQ (reference sequence). CDR3 size: 18 residues. The CDR3 sequence is CASSLPGGIDLLTDTQYF. For the CDR3, the DNA is TGTGCCAGCAGCCTCCCCGGGGGGATAGACCTTTTAACAGATACGCAGTATTTT. Variable domain in full (rest from reference TRBV7-9 and TRBJ2-3): DTGVSQNPRHKITKRGQNVTFRCDPISEHNRLYWYRQTLGQGPEFLTYFQNEAQLEKSRLLSDRFSAERPKGSFSTLEIQRTEQGDSAMYLCASSLPGGIDLLTDTQYFGPGTRLTVL.

Many counts were recorded for this clonotype. The rearrangement joins TRBV7-3 to TRBJ2-2; 8 bases are shared with TRBD1. The CDR3 sequence is 14 residues long. Unmatched junction bases numbered 5, after V lost 4 bases and J lost 7 bases. Germline CDR1 reads SGHTA; CDR2 reads FQGTGA. CDR3 DNA: TGTGCCAGCAGCTACGGACAGGGTAGCGGGGAGCTGTTTTTT. It is translated as CASSYGQGSGELFF.

V gene TRBV12-3 or TRBV12-4 combines with J gene TRBJ1-2, with D perhaps TRBD1 (6 bases). Between the trimmed V and J ends, which lost 3 bases and 5 bases, there was a span of 13 bases. The CDR3 runs to 14 residues. The CDR3 DNA is TGTGCCAGCAGTTTTGGGCCGACAGGATATGGCTACACCTTC. It specifies CASSFGPTGYGYTF.

J is TRBJ1-3 and V is TRBV24-1; D remains ambiguous. Trimming cost V 4 bases and J 0 bases, with 9 bases left between them. Germline V gene data show CDR1 as KGHDR and CDR2 as SFDVKD. CDR3 size: 15 residues. The CDR3 sequence is CATSDPRLSGNTIYF. CDR3 nucleotide sequence: TGTGCCACCAGTGACCCCCGCCTCTCTGGAAACACCATATATTTT.

The CDR3 coding sequence is TGTGCCAGCAGTTTAGGAGGGGCCTACGAGACCCAGTACTTC. Its translation is CASSLGGAYETQYF. The genes are TRBV12-3 or TRBV12-4 and TRBJ2-5; either TRBD1 or TRBD2 may supply D (5 bases each). This CDR3 is 14 amino acids long. Trimming pared 1 base from V and 5 bases from J, leaving 11 bases between.

V usage is TRBV29-1 and J usage is TRBJ2-5; D is undetermined. CDR1 is SQVTM and CDR2 is ANQGSEA in the germline V gene. The CDR3 spans 12 residues. V lost 6 bases, J lost 3 bases, and 11 bases lay in between. This chain's CDR3 is CSVQRLEETQYF. Written as DNA, the CDR3 is TGCAGCGTCCAGCGACTGGAAGAGACCCAGTACTTC.